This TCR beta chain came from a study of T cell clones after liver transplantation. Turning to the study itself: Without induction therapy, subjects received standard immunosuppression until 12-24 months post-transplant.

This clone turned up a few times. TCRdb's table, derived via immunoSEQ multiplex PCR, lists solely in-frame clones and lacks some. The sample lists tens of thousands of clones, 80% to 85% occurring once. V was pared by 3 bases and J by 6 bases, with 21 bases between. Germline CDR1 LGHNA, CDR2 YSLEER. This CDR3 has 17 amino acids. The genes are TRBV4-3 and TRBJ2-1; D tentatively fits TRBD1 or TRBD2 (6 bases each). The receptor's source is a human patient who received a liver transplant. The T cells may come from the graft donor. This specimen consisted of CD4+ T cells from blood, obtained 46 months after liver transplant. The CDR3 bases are TGCGCCAGCAGCCACCCAAGAGGACGGGGGCAAAGCAATGAGCAGTTCTTC. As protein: CASSHPRGRGQSNEQFF.